The clone carrying this T cell receptor beta chain was counted at least ten times. V dropped 2 bases and J dropped 8; count of bases not matched to a gene: 10. The CDR3 runs 15 residues. Looked up from germline, CDR1 is SEHNR and CDR2 is FQNEAQ (reference sequence). This sample is part of a study of regulatory T cells in long-lasting Graves disease. Time point in this sample: newly diagnosed GD, antithyroid drugs for less than 3 months. The TCR library used RNA extracted from PBMCs. iRepertoire HTBI primers and Arm-PCR of CDR3 regions built TCR beta libraries. One entry per CDR3 protein, called by TCRdb with MiXCR from the multiplex PCR reads. The data contain 420,000 or so distinct CDR3 sequences, roughly 15% of them singletons. These data also featured in a second study, about T cells in Graves' hyperthyroidism and ophthalmopathy. According to that study: Patients with uncontrolled infections, other autoimmune diseases, pregnancy or lactation were excluded. Based on clinical symptoms, serum thyroxine and TRAb, thyroid ultrasound and orbital computed tomography, diagnoses were reached. Most clonotypes that expanded in the thyroid above 0.001 also showed up in blood.

The specimen was peripheral blood mononuclear cells (PBMCs), collected at new diagnosis, from a patient treated with antithyroid drugs. The TCR was taken from a young woman with Graves disease. This chain joins TRBV7-9 and TRBJ2-7; the match to TRBD2 covers 9 bases. The CDR3 is CASSLLGGRALQQYF. The DNA of the CDR3 is TGTGCCAGCAGCTTACTGGGCGGGAGGGCCTTGCAGCAGTACTTC.